Shown below are 2 T cell receptor beta chains from a single sample sequenced in a study of cytomegalovirus exposure and HLA in healthy donors. In the PCR, 60 Vbeta and 13 Jbeta primers were used. This table comes from immunoSEQ multiplex PCR, and its TCRdb copy is limited to in-frame clones, with some not included. The table records 150,000 to 170,000 clones, about three quarters of them present only once. The sample was PBMCs. The receptor source for this set is a woman aged 40 to 49 in good health and CMV-seronegative.

The chain recombines TRBV19 with TRBJ1-2; D possibly corresponds to TRBD1 (5 bases). V was clipped by 7 bases and J by 7 bases, with 13 bases between them. CDR1 and CDR2 (germline): LNHDA, SQIVND (reference sequence). This CDR3 has 12 residues. The CDR3: CASTRQGSGYTF. CDR3 bases: TGTGCCAGTACCCGCCAGGGAAGTGGCTACACCTTC. Variable domain in full (rest from reference TRBV19 and TRBJ1-2): DGGITQSPKYLFRKEGQNVTLSCEQNLNHDAMYWYRQDPGQGLRLIYYSQIVNDFQKGDIAEGYSVSREKKESFPLTVTSAQKNPTAFYLCASTRQGSGYTFGSGTRLTVV.

The chain joins TRBV29-1 to TRBJ2-2; D is unclear. CDR1 SQVTM and CDR2 ANQGSEA come from the germline V gene. The length of the CDR3 is 11 residues. Deletions cut 4 bases from V and 7 bases from J, with 7 bases between. The CDR3, as DNA: TGCAGCGTTGTGCGGCTCGGGGAGCTGTTTTTT. Amino acid sequence: CSVVRLGELFF.